The 24 T cell receptor beta chains below all came from one sample that was sequenced in a study of breast tumors, draining lymph nodes, adjacent tissues. TCRdb ran MiXCR on the multiplex PCR reads and lists one entry per CDR3 protein. The sample yields around 170,000 distinct CDR3 sequences, approximately 30% seen once. The lymph nodes were axillary draining lymph nodes from breast cancer patients. Specimen: axillary lymph node tissue. The origin of the receptors is a female donor with breast cancer. Some clones in this sample may be carry-over from other donors' samples.

This clonotype has more than one count but fewer than ten. This chain links TRBV6-1 with TRBJ2-7; the match to TRBD1 covers 9 bases. CDR3 size: 15 residues. Unmatched junction bases numbered 8, after V lost 5 bases and J lost 3 bases. Germline V gene sequence: CDR1 MNHNS, CDR2 SASEGT. CDR3 in amino acids: CASSLPGQGFYEQYF. In nucleotides, the CDR3 is TGTGCCAGCAGTCTCCCGGGACAGGGCTTCTACGAGCAGTACTTC.

The chain combines TRBV27 with TRBJ2-6; weak D call: TRBD2 (5 bases). The CDR3 extends over 15 amino acids. V was shortened by 2 bases and J by 0 bases, with 5 bases between the two germline ends. The germline V gene has CDR1 MNHEY and CDR2 SMNVEV (reference sequence). CDR3: CASSLRGSGANVLTF. The CDR3 DNA sequence: TGTGCCAGCAGTTTACGGGGCTCTGGGGCCAACGTCCTGACTTTC.

This clonotype has at least ten counts. This chain links TRBV20-1 with TRBJ2-7; 11 nucleotides match TRBD2. This CDR3 region has 13 residues. Trimming took 4 bases from V and 2 from J; bases not matched to a gene: 1. Germline V gene lookup returns CDR1 DFQATT and CDR2 SNEGSKA (reference sequence). CDR3 residues: CSATSGRTYEQYF. Written as DNA, the CDR3 is TGCAGTGCTACTAGCGGGAGGACCTACGAGCAGTACTTC.

Of note for this clonotype: A much larger clone lies one base from this, so it may be a read error. This rearrangement joins TRBV10-3 to TRBJ1-1; D gene uncertain. CDR1 is ENHRY and CDR2 is SYGVKD in the germline V gene. The CDR3 spans 14 residues. CDR3 bases: TGTGCCATCAGGGACTCGGAGTTGAACACTGGAGCTTTCTTT. Translating gives CAIRDSELNTGAFF.

As concerns this clonotype: With a much larger clone just one base away, this may be a read error. This sequence joins TRBV5-4 and TRBJ2-5, with D uncertain. This CDR3 comprises 13 residues. Germline lookup yields CDR1 SGHNT and CDR2 YYREEE (reference sequence). The V end lost 9 bases, the J end lost 3 bases, and 15 bases lay between the germline ends. This CDR3 is CANTKGREETQYF. The CDR3 coding sequence is TGTGCCAACACAAAAGGCCGGGAAGAGACCCAGTACTTC.

The gene calls are TRBV2 and TRBJ2-6, with 7 bases identical to TRBD2. V trimming: 4 bases; J trimming: 4 bases; junction bases outside the gene matches: 4. Looked up from germline, CDR1 is SNHLY and CDR2 is FYNNEI. There are 15 residues in the CDR3. The CDR3 bases are TGTGCCAGCAGTGTAGGTAGCGGGGGGGCCAACGTCCTGACTTTC. Protein: CASSVGSGGANVLTF.

Details on this clonotype: A read error may be the cause here, since a much bigger clone is one base away. The chain has TRBV6-6 and TRBJ2-7, with 9 bases fitting TRBD1. This CDR3 spans 14 amino acids. CDR1 and CDR2 (germline): MNHNY, SVGAGI (reference sequence). CDR3 DNA: TGTGCCGGCAGTTACAGGGGGCTTTTTGACGAGCAGTACTTC. The encoded protein is CAGSYRGLFDEQYF.

The chain combines TRBV15 with TRBJ1-4, with D perhaps TRBD1 (5 bases). CDR3 length equals 15 residues. The V end was cut by 10 bases, the J end by 1 base, with 16 bases between. Germline assignment: CDR1 LNHNV and CDR2 YYDKDF (reference sequence). Written as DNA, the CDR3 is TGTGCCAAAGTGGGGACGGGCGGAACTAATGAAAAACTGTTTTTT. It encodes CAKVGTGGTNEKLFF.

In DNA, the CDR3 is TGTGCCAGCAGCGGAAGAGCGGGGAACACAGATACGCAGTATTTT. It translates to CASSGRAGNTDTQYF. This sequence joins TRBV5-4 and TRBJ2-3, with 7 bases lining up with TRBD2. This CDR3 region has 15 residues. Losses at the gene ends were 4 bases for V and 2 bases for J; bases not matched to a gene: 7. CDR1 is SGHNT, CDR2 YYREEE, per germline (reference sequence).

At least ten counts were recorded for this clonotype. V and J are TRBV12-3 or TRBV12-4 and TRBJ1-2; D is perhaps TRBD1 (6 bases). The V and J ends lost 1 base and 8 bases respectively, with 11 bases between them. The CDR3 contains 13 residues. The CDR3 DNA follows: TGTGCCAGCAGTTTAGACAGGGTCGACGGCTACACCTTC. As protein: CASSLDRVDGYTF.

This chain uses TRBV29-1 with TRBJ2-3, with TRBD2 as a possible D gene (7 bases). In germline, CDR1 is SQVTM, CDR2 ANQGSEA. The CDR3 totals 16 residues. The ends were cut back, 7 bases at V and 0 bases at J, with 20 bases in the middle. The CDR3 region is CSARGREGESTDTQYF. CDR3 nucleotide sequence: TGCAGCGCCCGAGGGAGGGAGGGGGAGAGCACAGATACGCAGTATTTT.

This clonotype was detected many times. V usage is TRBV20-1 and J usage is TRBJ2-5; TRBD1 matches 11 bases. Germline CDR1 and CDR2: DFQATT and SNEGSKA (reference sequence). The length of the CDR3 is 16 residues. The V and J ends lost 3 bases and 5 bases, in that order; junction bases with no gene match: 11. The CDR3 coding sequence is TGCAGTGCTAGCGGGGGGACAGGGGGGCTTTGGGAGACCCAGTACTTC. Amino acid sequence: CSASGGTGGLWETQYF.

This clonotype has just one count. CDR3 nucleotides: TGTGCCAGCAGCTGGGACAGGGCGCTACCTGGGGCCAACGTCCTGACTTTC. Its protein product is CASSWDRALPGANVLTF. V gene TRBV5-8 combines with J gene TRBJ2-6, with 9 bases identical to TRBD1. The CDR3 length is 17 residues. V trimming: 3 bases; J trimming: 2 bases; junction bases outside the gene matches: 6. The germline V gene encodes CDR1 SGHTS and CDR2 YDEGEE.

Worth noting for this clonotype: A much larger clone differs from this one at a single base, so this may be a read error. The chain joins TRBV7-2 to TRBJ2-1; D ambiguous. The length of the CDR3 is 16 residues. From germline, CDR1 is SGHTA and CDR2 FQGNSA. The V end lost 5 bases, the J end lost 6 bases, and 20 bases lay between the germline ends. The CDR3 DNA reads TGTGCCAGCAGCCCAGACTCGGTTTTTATAGGCAATGAGCAGTTCTTC. The encoded protein is CASSPDSVFIGNEQFF.

This rearrangement joins TRBV20-1 to TRBJ2-3, with D possibly matching TRBD2 (6 bases). The CDR3 extends over 15 amino acids. The V gene's germline CDR1 is DFQATT and CDR2 SNEGSKA (reference sequence). Trimming left V 1 base short and J 4 bases short, with 15 bases between. The CDR3 loop is CSARASGLQADTQYF. CDR3 nucleotide sequence: TGCAGTGCTAGAGCCTCGGGACTCCAGGCAGATACGCAGTATTTT.

The gene calls are TRBV10-3 and TRBJ2-7; 13 nucleotides match TRBD2. The CDR3 spans 14 residues. Losses at the gene ends were 10 bases for V and 3 bases for J; bases not matched to a gene: 6. Germline CDR1 ENHRY, CDR2 SYGVKD. CDR3 amino acids: CATRTSGSNYEQYF. Here the CDR3 DNA reads TGTGCCACCCGGACTAGCGGGAGCAACTACGAGCAGTACTTC.

This clonotype was observed at least ten times. This rearrangement joins TRBV19 to TRBJ2-1, with TRBD2 as a possible D gene (5 bases). Trimming stripped 10 bases from V and 3 bases from J, with 19 bases between. CDR1 and CDR2 from the germline V gene are LNHDA and SQIVND (reference sequence). The CDR3 spans 15 residues. The CDR3: CATRGFGRNYNEQFF. CDR3 sequence (DNA): TGTGCCACCCGAGGGTTCGGCCGGAACTACAATGAGCAGTTCTTC.

This clonotype was detected ten times or more. The genes are TRBV5-8 and TRBJ2-1; D possibly corresponds to TRBD2 (5 bases). This CDR3 has 15 amino acids. CDR1 and CDR2 from the germline V gene are SGHTS and YDEGEE. V was cut by 0 bases and J by 0 bases, with 7 bases left in between. In DNA, the CDR3 is TGTGCCAGCAGCTTGGAGAGGGTCTCCTACAATGAGCAGTTCTTC. Protein product: CASSLERVSYNEQFF.

The chain carries TRBV2 and TRBJ1-5; 8 bases agree with TRBD1. CDR1 and CDR2 (germline): SNHLY, FYNNEI. Trimming at V came to 10 bases and at J to 5 bases, leaving 4 bases not matched to a gene. The CDR3 runs 12 residues. CDR3 nucleotides: TGTGCCACACAGGGGGGGCATCAGCCCCAGCATTTT. Its translation: CATQGGHQPQHF.

With regard to this clonotype: Its ends do not fully match the called genes, so a read error is possible. V and J are TRBV6-7 and TRBJ2-1; TRBD1 aligns across 7 bases. TRBV6-7 is treated as an ORF (open reading frame) with a function not yet certain. This CDR3 is built from 15 residues. CDR3 amino acids: CASRPLGTVYNEQSF. The CDR3 DNA follows: TGTGCCAGCAGGCCACTCGGGACAGTTTACAATGAGCAGTCCTTC.

This clonotype was picked up a small number of times. This sequence joins TRBV4-1 and TRBJ1-6; maybe TRBD1 (6 bases). Trimming left V 4 bases short and J 6 bases short, with 13 bases between. CDR1 is MGHRA, CDR2 YSYEKL, per germline. The CDR3 consists of 15 residues. The CDR3 DNA reads TGCGCCAGCAGCCCCCCGCAGGGGAGTAATTCACCCCTCCACTTT. This sequence encodes CASSPPQGSNSPLHF.

Notes on this clonotype: This is likely a read error, given that the CDR3 carries no conserved phenylalanine or tryptophan at its end. The limits of the CDR3 on the DNA are not certain, so only TCRdb's listed CDR3 is given. This chain uses TRBV6-4 with TRBJ1-4; the tabulated D call, TRBD1, remains unverified against the DNA. Germline CDR1 reads MRHNA; CDR2 reads SNTAGT. The CDR3 region is 13 residues in length, termini included. The CDR3 protein is CASSDQTQGAPYV.

About this clonotype: A much larger clonotype is one base distant, so this may be a read error. This chain uses TRBV30 with TRBJ1-5; D remains ambiguous. Trimming cost V 0 bases and J 5 bases, with 8 bases left between them. CDR3 length: 13 residues. Germline V gene data show CDR1 as GTSNPN and CDR2 as SVGIG (reference sequence). CDR3 sequence reads: CAWSVRAYQPQHF. CDR3 DNA sequence: TGTGCCTGGAGTGTGCGGGCCTATCAGCCCCAGCATTTT.

The CDR3 bases are TGTGCCAGCAGCCCGGGGGGCAGGGAGACCCAGTACTTC. Translated: CASSPGGRETQYF. The rearrangement joins TRBV7-2 to TRBJ2-5, with D tentatively TRBD2 (7 bases). This CDR3 contains 13 residues. Trimming left V 5 bases short and J 5 bases short, with 12 bases between. The V gene's germline CDR1 is SGHTA and CDR2 FQGNSA.